Each of the 5 T cell receptor beta chains below was sequenced from the same sample in a study of blood T cell repertoires in COVID-19. The table came from immunoSEQ multiplex PCR; TCRdb's copy has only in-frame clones and leaves some out. In the table there are a few hundred thousand clones, approximately 90% of which are singletons. Sample: PBMCs or T cells enriched from blood (not recorded which). The receptors here all came from a young woman who had recovered from COVID-19.

The chain recombines TRBV30 with TRBJ1-1; TRBD1 might be the D (5 bases). The CDR3 is 14 amino acids. V gave up 2 bases and J gave up 2 bases, with 12 bases separating them. CDR1 and CDR2 (germline): GTSNPN, SVGIG (reference sequence). CDR3 residues: CAWSWAGTNTEAFF. In DNA form, the CDR3 reads TGTGCCTGGAGTTGGGCAGGGACTAACACTGAAGCTTTCTTT.

The rearrangement links TRBV19 to TRBJ2-3; 11 positions agree with TRBD2. Germline loops: CDR1 LNHDA, CDR2 SQIVND (reference sequence). V lost 3 bases and J lost 4; bases outside the gene matches: 12. The CDR3 runs 18 residues. CDR3 DNA: TGTGCCAGTAGTATCGTCCTCGCAGGACTAGCGGGTGCAGATACGCAGTATTTT. Residues: CASSIVLAGLAGADTQYF.

This clone was detected only a few times. This specimen includes other DNA sequences encoding the same CDR3. This rearrangement joins TRBV9 to TRBJ1-3; 8 bases agree with TRBD1. This CDR3 is built from 15 residues. V gave up 1 base and J gave up 1 base; unmatched junction bases: 1. Germline assignment: CDR1 SGDLS and CDR2 YYNGEE. DNA for the CDR3: TGTGCCAGCAGCGTACAGGGGGCTTCTGGAAACACCATATATTTT. The encoded protein is CASSVQGASGNTIYF.

This clone has only a few counts. V is TRBV10-3 and J is TRBJ1-2; 9 bases are shared with TRBD1. There are 15 residues in the CDR3. Germline V gives CDR1 ENHRY, CDR2 SYGVKD. The V gene end was trimmed by 3 bases and the J gene end by 4 bases; junction bases not matched to a gene: 6. As DNA, the CDR3 is TGTGCCATCAGTGAACCGGGACAGGGAAGCTATGGCTACACCTTC. Translated: CAISEPGQGSYGYTF.

This clone has just one count. The chain employs TRBV4-1 and TRBJ1-4; 7 bases agree with TRBD1. Germline CDR1 reads MGHRA; CDR2 reads YSYEKL. With 0 bases clipped from V and 8 bases from J, the junction kept 12 bases outside the gene matches. This CDR3 is built from 17 residues. DNA of the CDR3: TGCGCCAGCAGCCAAGATTCCCACGGACAGGAGAAGGAAAAACTGTTTTTT. It codes for CASSQDSHGQEKEKLFF.